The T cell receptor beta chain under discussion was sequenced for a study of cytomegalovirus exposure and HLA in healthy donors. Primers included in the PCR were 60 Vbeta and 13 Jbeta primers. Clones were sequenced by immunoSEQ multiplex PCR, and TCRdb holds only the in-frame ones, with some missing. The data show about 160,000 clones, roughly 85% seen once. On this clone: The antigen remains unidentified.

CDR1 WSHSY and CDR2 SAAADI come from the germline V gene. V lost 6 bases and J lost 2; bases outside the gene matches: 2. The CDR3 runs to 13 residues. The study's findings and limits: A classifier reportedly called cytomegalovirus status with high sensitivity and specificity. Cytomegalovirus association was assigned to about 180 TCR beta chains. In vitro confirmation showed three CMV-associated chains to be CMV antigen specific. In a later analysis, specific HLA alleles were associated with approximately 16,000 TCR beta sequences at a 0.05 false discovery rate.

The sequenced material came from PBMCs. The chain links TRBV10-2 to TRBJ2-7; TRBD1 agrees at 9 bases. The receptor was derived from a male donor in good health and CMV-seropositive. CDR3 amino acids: CASRDRGAYEQYF. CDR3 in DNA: TGCGCCAGCAGGGACAGGGGAGCCTACGAGCAGTACTTC.